The 19 T cell receptor beta chains reported below all come from one sample, sequenced in a study of beta chain features in type 1 diabetes. Overall study findings and caveats: There was a moderate but significant shortening of TCRB CDR3s in all four CD4+ subsets of Type 1 diabetes patients.

Antigens of these TCRs are unknown. TCRB transcripts that were expressed got sequenced, as all of the isolated RNA had been reverse transcribed. Using immunoSEQ multiplex PCR, the repertoire was profiled, and TCRdb retains in-frame clones only, with some absent. This sample has a few hundred thousand clones, with around 21% found just once. Sequenced: naive CD4+ T cells from blood. The receptor set was obtained from a middle-aged woman with type 1 diabetes.

This clone was counted a single time. V gene TRBV14 combines with J gene TRBJ1-6; 7 nucleotides match TRBD1. In germline, CDR1 is SGHDN, CDR2 FVKESK. V lost 4 bases and J lost 14; bases outside the gene matches: 5. There are 12 residues in the CDR3. The CDR3 DNA follows: TGTGCCAGCAGCCCCCAGGGGGGCACCCTCCACTTT. Its protein is CASSPQGGTLHF.

This chain uses TRBV2 with TRBJ1-1, with a tentative D call TRBD1 (6 bases). The CDR3 contains 14 residues. From germline, CDR1 is SNHLY and CDR2 FYNNEI. V shed 5 bases and J shed 6 bases, with 16 bases lying between them. CDR3 DNA sequence: TGTGCCAGCAGTCCAGACAGGCATAACGCTGAAGCTTTCTTT. Encoded protein: CASSPDRHNAEAFF.

With regard to this clone: The sample contains more than one DNA sequence encoding this CDR3. The rearrangement links TRBV5-1 to TRBJ2-5; no clear D gene. Trimming took off 0 bases at V and 5 bases at J, with 8 bases between the two ends. Germline CDR1 reads SGHRS; CDR2 reads YFSETQ. The CDR3 covers 13 residues. The CDR3 protein is CASSLGLEETQYF. The DNA for the CDR3 is TGCGCCAGCAGCTTGGGGTTGGAGGAGACCCAGTACTTC. Full variable domain (rest looked up from reference TRBV5-1 and TRBJ2-5): KAGVTQTPRYLIKTRGQQVTLSCSPISGHRSVSWYQQTPGQGLQFLFEYFSETQRNKGNFPGRFSGRQFSNSRSEMNVSTLELGDSALYLCASSLGLEETQYFGPGTRLLVL.

This clone occurred a few times. The chain employs TRBV9 and TRBJ1-1; 7 bases are a match to TRBD1. In germline, CDR1 is SGDLS, CDR2 YYNGEE. With 0 bases clipped from V and 0 bases from J, the junction kept 8 bases outside the gene matches. The CDR3 runs to 17 residues. As DNA, the CDR3 is TGTGCCAGCAGCGTAGTGTTGGGACAGAACATGAACACTGAAGCTTTCTTT. Amino acid sequence: CASSVVLGQNMNTEAFF.

This rearrangement joins TRBV9 to TRBJ1-1, with D perhaps matching TRBD1 (6 bases). Deletions cut 3 bases from V and 0 bases from J, with 12 bases between. Germline CDR1 is SGDLS and CDR2 is YYNGEE. This CDR3 region has 15 residues. The CDR3 loop reads CASSAQQGLNTEAFF. The CDR3 coding sequence is TGTGCCAGCAGCGCCCAACAGGGCCTGAACACTGAAGCTTTCTTT.

The V and J genes are TRBV19 and TRBJ2-7; no clear D. This CDR3 spans 11 amino acids. V lost 6 bases and J lost 2, with 5 bases in between. In germline, CDR1 is LNHDA, CDR2 SQIVND (reference sequence). The CDR3 DNA sequence: TGTGCCAGTAGCACAGCCTACGAGCAGTACTTC. Protein: CASSTAYEQYF. Full variable domain (outside the CDR3, taken from reference TRBV19 and TRBJ2-7): DGGITQSPKYLFRKEGQNVTLSCEQNLNHDAMYWYRQDPGQGLRLIYYSQIVNDFQKGDIAEGYSVSREKKESFPLTVTSAQKNPTAFYLCASSTAYEQYFGPGTRLTVT.

This clone was recorded a few times. This chain connects TRBV29-1 to TRBJ2-5; D is possibly TRBD2 (6 bases). CDR3 size: 13 residues. Germline lookup yields CDR1 SQVTM and CDR2 ANQGSEA. V was pared by 5 bases and J by 0 bases, with 10 bases between. CDR3 bases: TGCAGCGTTAGGACTATGTACCAAGAGACCCAGTACTTC. Residues: CSVRTMYQETQYF.

This clone was observed a few times. The CDR3: CASSLPGSSYNEQFF. In nucleotides, the CDR3 is TGCGCCAGCAGCTTGCCGGGGAGCTCCTACAATGAGCAGTTCTTC. This chain uses TRBV5-1 with TRBJ2-1; D perhaps matches TRBD2 (5 bases). V lost 1 base, J lost 0 bases, and 8 bases lay in between. The CDR3 totals 15 residues. Germline CDR1 SGHRS, CDR2 YFSETQ.

The chain combines TRBV7-9 with TRBJ1-1, with no clear D. Germline CDR1 and CDR2: SEHNR and FQNEAQ (reference sequence). V lost 4 bases and J lost 1, with 13 bases in between. The CDR3 sequence is 15 residues long. The CDR3 DNA is TGTGCCAGCAGCTCATGGCAGGATGGGAACACTGAAGCTTTCTTT. Its protein is CASSSWQDGNTEAFF.

The table lists this clone with a few counts. The chain uses TRBV6-6 and TRBJ2-5, with 7 bases matching TRBD1. V lost 2 bases to trimming and J lost 2 bases; unmatched junction nucleotides: 5. Germline CDR1 and CDR2: MNHNY and SVGAGI (reference sequence). This CDR3 contains 15 residues. CDR3: CASSYNPTGQETQYF. CDR3 DNA: TGTGCCAGCAGTTACAACCCGACAGGGCAAGAGACCCAGTACTTC.

This clone has a handful of counts. V and J are TRBV30 and TRBJ2-6; D is unresolved. V was cut by 1 base and J by 2 bases, with 9 bases left in between. CDR3 length: 15 residues. Germline lookup yields CDR1 GTSNPN and CDR2 SVGIG (reference sequence). Here the CDR3 reads CAWSGPPAGANVLTF. The CDR3 DNA reads as TGTGCCTGGAGTGGGCCGCCCGCTGGGGCCAACGTCCTGACTTTC.

The gene calls are TRBV5-6 and TRBJ1-5; TRBD1 might be the D (6 bases). With 4 bases removed from V and 5 bases from J, the gap between germline ends came to 13 bases. The CDR3 totals 14 residues. Germline CDR1 and CDR2: SGHDT and YYEEEE. CDR3 nucleotide sequence: TGTGCCAGCAGCGTATCAGGGGTGGATCAGCCCCAGCATTTT. Protein: CASSVSGVDQPQHF.

This chain joins TRBV29-1 and TRBJ2-5; 7 nucleotides line up with TRBD1. Unmatched junction bases numbered 1, after V lost 1 base and J lost 2 bases. The CDR3 loop spans 13 amino acids. Looked up from germline, CDR1 is SQVTM and CDR2 is ANQGSEA. The CDR3 nucleotides read TGCAGCGTTGAAGGGACAGGACAAGAGACCCAGTACTTC. Translated: CSVEGTGQETQYF. Looking up the rest from reference TRBV29-1 and TRBJ2-5 gives the full variable domain: SAVISQKPSRDICQRGTSLTIQCQVDSQVTMMFWYRQQPGQSLTLIATANQGSEATYESGFVIDKFPISRPNLTFSTLTVSNMSPEDSSIYLCSVEGTGQETQYFGPGTRLLVL.

The table lists this clone with a few counts. This chain's CDR3 is CASSLVPGMNTEAFF. The CDR3 DNA is TGCGCCAGCAGCTTGGTCCCGGGAATGAACACTGAAGCTTTCTTT. The chain uses TRBV5-1 and TRBJ1-1; D gene unclear. This CDR3 is 15 amino acids long. Trimming cost V 0 bases and J 0 bases, with 9 bases left between them. Looked up from germline, CDR1 is SGHRS and CDR2 is YFSETQ.

This clone came up a few times. The chain employs TRBV18 and TRBJ1-1; no clear D. In germline, CDR1 is KGHSH, CDR2 LQKENI. The CDR3 is 13 residues long. V was cut by 2 bases and J by 11 bases, with 15 bases left in between. This chain's CDR3 is CASSPDAGKWAFF. The CDR3 DNA is TGTGCCAGCTCACCAGATGCAGGCAAATGGGCTTTCTTT.

The chain is built from TRBV2 and TRBJ2-7; tentatively, D is TRBD2 (6 bases). Germline V gene sequence: CDR1 SNHLY, CDR2 FYNNEI. The V gene lost 3 bases and the J gene lost 1 base, with 16 bases spanning the gap. CDR3 length: 16 amino acids. In nucleotides, the CDR3 is TGTGCCAGCAGTGAGGACGAGGGCGCGGGGTCCTACGAGCAGTACTTC. Translated: CASSEDEGAGSYEQYF.

V usage is TRBV4-1 and J usage is TRBJ2-1; 13 nucleotides match TRBD2. The germline gives CDR1 MGHRA, CDR2 YSYEKL. J gave up 0 bases and V 3 bases, and 2 bases lay outside the gene matches. There are 17 residues in the CDR3. The CDR3 reads CASSQRTSGSSYNEQFF. The CDR3 nucleotides read TGCGCCAGCAGCCAGAGGACTAGCGGGAGCTCCTACAATGAGCAGTTCTTC.

This chain uses TRBV5-1 with TRBJ2-5; maybe TRBD2 (6 bases). Germline CDR1 SGHRS, CDR2 YFSETQ. The CDR3 sequence is 13 residues long. Trimming pared 4 bases from V and 5 bases from J, leaving 12 bases between. The CDR3 region is CASSVTGDETQYF. CDR3 coding DNA: TGCGCCAGCAGCGTAACGGGGGACGAGACCCAGTACTTC.

The CDR3 bases are TGTGCCACCAGCAGAGATGGGTGGGGGCTGGTCGAGCAGTACTTC. This gives the protein CATSRDGWGLVEQYF. This rearrangement joins TRBV15 to TRBJ2-7, with D maybe TRBD1 (6 bases). Looked up from germline, CDR1 is LNHNV and CDR2 is YYDKDF (reference sequence). Trimming took 0 bases from V and 6 from J, leaving 15 bases between them. The length of the CDR3 is 15 residues.